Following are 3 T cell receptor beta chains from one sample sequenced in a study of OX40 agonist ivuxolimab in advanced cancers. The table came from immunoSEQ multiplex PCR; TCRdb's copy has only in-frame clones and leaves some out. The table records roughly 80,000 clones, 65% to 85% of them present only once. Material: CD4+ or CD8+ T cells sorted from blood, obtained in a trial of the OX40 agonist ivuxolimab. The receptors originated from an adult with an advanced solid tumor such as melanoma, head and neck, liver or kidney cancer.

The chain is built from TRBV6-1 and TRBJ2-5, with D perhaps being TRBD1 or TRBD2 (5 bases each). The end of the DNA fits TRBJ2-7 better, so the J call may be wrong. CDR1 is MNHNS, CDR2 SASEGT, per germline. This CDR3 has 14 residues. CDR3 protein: CASSEAPRESEQYF. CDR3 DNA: TGTGCCAGCAGTGAAGCGCCCAGGGAGAGCGAGCAGTACTTC.

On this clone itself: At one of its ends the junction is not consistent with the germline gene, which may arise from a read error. CDR3 loop: CAWSDGDQSQHF. CDR3 DNA sequence: TGTGCCTGGAGTGACGGGGATCAGTCCCAGCATTTT. The chain combines TRBV30 with TRBJ1-5; D ambiguous. The CDR3 consists of 12 residues. The germline gives CDR1 GTSNPN, CDR2 SVGIG (reference sequence).

CDR3 DNA sequence: TGCGCCAGCAGCCCCCGGGGAGGCAATCAGCCCCAGCATTTT. As protein: CASSPRGGNQPQHF. This chain uses TRBV5-1 with TRBJ1-5; D ambiguous. The CDR3 loop spans 14 amino acids. The V end was cut by 4 bases, the J end by 2 bases, with 10 bases between. Germline CDR1 SGHRS, CDR2 YFSETQ. The full variable domain, rest sourced from reference TRBV5-1 and TRBJ1-5, is KAGVTQTPRYLIKTRGQQVTLSCSPISGHRSVSWYQQTPGQGLQFLFEYFSETQRNKGNFPGRFSGRQFSNSRSEMNVSTLELGDSALYLCASSPRGGNQPQHFGDGTRLSIL.